Listed here are 22 T cell receptor beta chains from one sample, sequenced in a study of T cells in Graves' hyperthyroidism and ophthalmopathy. Researchers amplified the TCR beta CDR3 regions from RNA transcripts. HTBI primers were employed in a first-round RT-PCR of the TCR CDR3. MiXCR was run by TCRdb on the multiplex PCR reads, yielding one entry per CDR3 protein. The table lists 500,000 to 800,000 distinct CDR3 sequences, roughly 46% of them singletons, with under 8.5% in the top ten. The source material was peripheral blood or thyroid tissue (not recorded which). The receptors here all came from an adult man with Graves' disease, either hyperthyroidism or ophthalmopathy (not recorded which).

The chain has TRBV5-1 and TRBJ1-1, with D possibly TRBD1 on 6 matching bases. Germline V lookup: CDR1 SGHRS, CDR2 YFSETQ. The CDR3 is 16 amino acids. V lost 4 bases and J 5 bases, leaving 21 bases between the germline ends. CDR3 residues: CASSLLLPGALTEAFF. The CDR3 bases are TGCGCCAGCAGCCTCCTCCTGCCGGGGGCCCTGACTGAAGCTTTCTTT.

This clonotype was counted many times. The chain recombines TRBV24-1 with TRBJ2-5; D is undetermined. With 5 bases removed from V and 7 bases from J, the gap between germline ends came to 10 bases. The CDR3 is made up of 12 amino acids. Germline-derived CDR1 and CDR2 are KGHDR and SFDVKD. The CDR3 loop is CATSASLGTQYF. CDR3 DNA: TGTGCCACCAGTGCCTCCCTGGGGACCCAGTACTTC.

The chain recombines TRBV7-9 with TRBJ1-4, with TRBD1 matching 7 bases. Germline assignment: CDR1 SEHNR and CDR2 FQNEAQ (reference sequence). The V gene end was trimmed by 4 bases and the J gene end by 4 bases; junction bases not matched to a gene: 6. This CDR3 comprises 15 residues. The CDR3 region has the DNA TGTGCCAGCAGCTCTCGGGGACAGATTAATGAAAAACTGTTTTTT. Its protein is CASSSRGQINEKLFF.

The chain combines TRBV20-1 with TRBJ2-7; 9 bases agree with TRBD1. The CDR3 has 14 amino acids. The V gene's germline CDR1 is DFQATT and CDR2 SNEGSKA (reference sequence). Trimming at V came to 3 bases and at J to 1 base, leaving 4 bases not matched to a gene. The CDR3 DNA is TGCAGTGCTAGCGGGGGGACAGGGTCCTACGAGCAGTACTTC. This codes for CSASGGTGSYEQYF.

On this clonotype itself: A clone one base away is much larger, so this may be a read error. V is TRBV7-2 and J is TRBJ2-2; D unclear. This CDR3 comprises 15 residues. Trimming removed 4 bases from V and 2 bases from J, with 11 bases in between. Germline CDR1 is SGHTA and CDR2 is FQGNSA. The CDR3 DNA reads TGTGCCAGCAGCTCAGATACCGGAAACACCGGGGAGCTGTTTTTT. Its translation is CASSSDTGNTGELFF.

The V call is TRBV7-8, the J call TRBJ1-3, with D unresolved. Germline V gives CDR1 SGHVS, CDR2 FQNEAQ. Trimming stripped 1 base from V and 0 bases from J, with 10 bases between. The CDR3 extends over 16 amino acids. The DNA for the CDR3 is TGTGCCAGCAGCTTAGATCAGGAAAGCTCTGGAAACACCATATATTTT. Its protein is CASSLDQESSGNTIYF.

Points on this clonotype: One base away lies a much larger clone, so this may be a sequencing read error. V gene TRBV25-1 combines with J gene TRBJ1-2; TRBD1 aligns across 7 bases. The CDR3 contains 13 residues. In germline, CDR1 is MGHDK, CDR2 SYGVNS. The CDR3 spells CTSSPTGSYGYTF. Written as DNA, the CDR3 is TGTACCAGCAGCCCGACAGGGAGCTATGGCTACACCTTC.

The chain links TRBV29-1 to TRBJ2-7, with 8 bases fitting TRBD1. Germline V gene data show CDR1 as SQVTM and CDR2 as ANQGSEA. The CDR3 spans 12 residues. V was clipped by 7 bases and J by 5 bases; unmatched bases: 7. CDR3 in DNA: TGCAGCGGTGGACAGGGTTACGACGAGCAGTACTTC. It is translated as CSGGQGYDEQYF.

This clonotype has a handful of counts. The J gene is TRBJ1-6, the V gene TRBV25-1; D is possibly TRBD1 (5 bases). This CDR3 comprises 14 residues. V lost 5 bases to trimming and J lost 8 bases, with 13 bases between them. Germline CDR1 MGHDK, CDR2 SYGVNS. As DNA, the CDR3 is TGTGCCAGCAGTTTCCCAGGGCTCGATTCACCCCTCCACTTT. Translation: CASSFPGLDSPLHF.

In DNA, the CDR3 is TGTGCCAGCAGCCAGGCTTGGGACAGAGCCCTCACGGGGAATTCACCCCTCCACTTT. Translation gives CASSQAWDRALTGNSPLHF. The chain is built from TRBV14 and TRBJ1-6; 7 bases map to TRBD1. CDR3 length: 19 amino acids. J lost 7 bases, V lost 3 bases, and 18 bases had no gene match. Per the germline V gene, CDR1 is SGHDN and CDR2 is FVKESK.

This chain links TRBV10-2 with TRBJ2-7, with D possibly matching TRBD1 (6 bases). Per the germline V gene, CDR1 is WSHSY and CDR2 is SAAADI. V was shortened by 8 bases and J by 0 bases, with 17 bases between the two germline ends. This CDR3 has 15 amino acids. The CDR3 DNA sequence: TGCGCCAGCGCACTCCGGGACACCAGCTCCTACGAGCAGTACTTC. As protein: CASALRDTSSYEQYF.

The chain employs TRBV7-3 and TRBJ2-7; 12 bases map to TRBD1. Germline values: CDR1 SGHTA, CDR2 FQGTGA. The CDR3 totals 15 residues. After removal of 4 bases from V and 5 bases from J, the junction contained 6 bases not matched to a gene. CDR3 DNA: TGTGCCAGCAGCTCACCCGGGACAGGGGGCCACGAGCAGTACTTC. It codes for CASSSPGTGGHEQYF.

The J gene is TRBJ2-7, the V gene TRBV20-1, with D possibly matching TRBD1 (6 bases). Germline V CDR1 and CDR2: DFQATT, SNEGSKA (reference sequence). The CDR3 has 15 amino acids. V lost 3 bases to trimming and J lost 3 bases, with 18 bases between them. For the CDR3, the DNA is TGCAGTGCTAGCGAGATACAGGGTTCCCTCTACGAGCAGTACTTC. This gives the protein CSASEIQGSLYEQYF.

This clonotype has more than one count but fewer than ten. The chain uses TRBV9 and TRBJ2-5; 10 bases match TRBD2. From germline, CDR1 is SGDLS and CDR2 YYNGEE. With V trimmed by 0 bases and J by 4 bases, 6 bases remained unmatched. CDR3 length equals 16 residues. CDR3 loop: CASSVDVAGGRETQYF. The CDR3 DNA reads TGTGCCAGCAGCGTAGATGTAGCGGGGGGCCGAGAGACCCAGTACTTC.

The chain joins TRBV25-1 to TRBJ1-1; 8 positions match TRBD1. V lost 3 bases and J lost 2; bases outside the gene matches: 5. The CDR3 consists of 15 residues. The V gene's germline CDR1 is MGHDK and CDR2 SYGVNS. CDR3 in amino acids: CASSDQGAQNTEAFF. In DNA form, the CDR3 reads TGTGCCAGCAGTGATCAGGGGGCTCAAAACACTGAAGCTTTCTTT.

The J gene is TRBJ1-6, the V gene TRBV5-5, with D possibly matching TRBD1 (5 bases). The CDR3 consists of 15 residues. Trimming left V 1 base short and J 9 bases short, with 14 bases between. Germline values: CDR1 SGHKS, CDR2 YYEKEE (reference sequence). CDR3 nucleotide sequence: TGTGCCAGCAGCTTGAGCAGAAGGGGAGTTTCACCCCTCCACTTT. This translates into CASSLSRRGVSPLHF.

This clonotype was recorded at least ten times. The chain carries TRBV29-1 and TRBJ2-5; D gene ambiguous. Germline CDR1 reads SQVTM; CDR2 reads ANQGSEA. The CDR3 covers 11 residues. The ends were cut back, 3 bases at V and 4 bases at J, with 6 bases in the middle. For the CDR3, the DNA is TGCAGCGTTGACGACGGAGAGACCCAGTACTTC. As protein: CSVDDGETQYF.

The V call is TRBV3-1, the J call TRBJ1-3; D uncertain. The CDR3 runs to 13 residues. The V and J ends lost 1 base and 3 bases respectively, with 4 bases between them. Looked up from germline, CDR1 is LGHDT and CDR2 is YNNKEL (reference sequence). The CDR3 spells CASSQVNGNTIYF. For the CDR3, the DNA is TGTGCCAGCAGCCAAGTTAATGGAAACACCATATATTTT.

This sequence joins TRBV20-1 and TRBJ1-2, with D perhaps TRBD1 (5 bases). Germline V gene data show CDR1 as DFQATT and CDR2 as SNEGSKA (reference sequence). Trimming took off 0 bases at V and 0 bases at J, with 11 bases between the two ends. The CDR3 contains 15 residues. The CDR3 protein is CSARDPGPANYGYTF. CDR3 nucleotide sequence: TGCAGTGCTAGAGATCCGGGACCAGCTAACTATGGCTACACCTTC.

A few counts support this clonotype. J is TRBJ1-2 and V is TRBV7-2; TRBD1 matches at 10 bases. The CDR3 consists of 16 residues. V gave up 5 bases and J gave up 4 bases; unmatched junction bases: 10. From germline, CDR1 is SGHTA and CDR2 FQGNSA. The CDR3 is CASSLRTGTGVYGYTF. The DNA for the CDR3 is TGTGCCAGCAGCCTCAGGACCGGGACAGGGGTCTATGGCTACACCTTC.

V is TRBV4-2 and J is TRBJ1-3; 11 bases are a match to TRBD1. The CDR3 spans 16 residues. Germline loops: CDR1 LGHNA, CDR2 YNFKEQ. V shed 4 bases, J shed 6 bases, and the junction held 8 bases outside the gene matches. In DNA, the CDR3 is TGTGCCAGCAGCCGGGGACAGGGGGTTGGTGAAAACACCATATATTTT. Its protein is CASSRGQGVGENTIYF.

This clonotype was recorded a few times. V gene TRBV20-1 combines with J gene TRBJ1-6; no firm D call. This CDR3 is built from 14 residues. Looked up from germline, CDR1 is DFQATT and CDR2 is SNEGSKA (reference sequence). The germline V and J ends were trimmed by 4 bases and 7 bases, with 14 bases remaining between them. CDR3 region: CSATEGLTNSPLHF. CDR3 sequence (DNA): TGCAGTGCTACTGAAGGACTGACGAATTCACCCCTCCACTTT.